This T cell receptor (beta chain) was captured by sequencing in a study of cytomegalovirus exposure and HLA in healthy donors. General study points: Accurate prediction of most subjects' HLA-A and HLA-B alleles from TCR beta sequences was reported. When a later analysis was performed, an Asian-associated ancestry cluster reportedly had fewer N-insertions than the roughly 700-donor mean. Despite most TCR sequences being rare, some public TCRs occurred in many donors. TCR beta V- and J-gene trimming was later associated with a missense DCLRE1C variant.

This CDR3 comprises 16 residues. Trimming removed 5 bases from V and 4 bases from J; junction bases left unmatched: 10. Germline values: CDR1 LNHDA, CDR2 SQIVND (reference sequence). On this clone itself: Its specificity is unknown.

With 60 Vbeta and 13 Jbeta primers, the PCR was carried out. TCRdb keeps only in-frame clones here, not all; method: immunoSEQ multiplex PCR. Of under 150,000 clones detected, approximately 87% appear once; the ten largest clones hold 4% to 6.5%. This chain uses TRBV19 with TRBJ2-1; 8 nucleotides agree with TRBD2. The sequence was collected from a woman aged 25 to 45 in good health and CMV-seronegative. The sequencing sample was made of PBMCs. CDR3 sequence reads: CASSYNGLARYNEQFF. The CDR3 DNA reads TGTGCCAGTAGTTATAACGGACTAGCAAGATACAATGAGCAGTTCTTC.